A single sample is the source of the 20 T cell receptor beta chains below, sequenced in a study of blood T cell repertoires in COVID-19. Sequencing was performed with immunoSEQ multiplex PCR; in TCRdb, only in-frame clones are kept and a portion is missing. The data hold approximately 170,000 clones, with 83% observed a single time. The sequenced sample consisted of peripheral blood. The receptors stem from an elderly woman with acute or convalescent COVID-19.

The table lists this clone with a count of one. The rearrangement joins TRBV14 to TRBJ2-3; TRBD2 agrees at 10 bases. This CDR3 has 17 residues. The junction had 5 bases not matched to a gene; V was cut back by 0 bases and J by 2 bases. CDR1 and CDR2 from the germline V gene are SGHDN and FVKESK. The CDR3 sequence is CASSQDVGLAFTDTQYF. The DNA for the CDR3 is TGTGCCAGCAGCCAAGATGTGGGACTAGCGTTCACAGATACGCAGTATTTT. The variable domain in full, completed from reference TRBV14 and TRBJ2-3, reads EAGVTQFPSHSVIEKGQTVTLRCDPISGHDNLYWYRRVMGKEIKFLLHFVKESKQDESGMPNNRFLAERTGGTYSTLKVQPAELEDSGVYFCASSQDVGLAFTDTQYFGPGTRLTVL.

The rearrangement uses TRBV6-5 and TRBJ2-2, with TRBD1 identical over 7 bases. The CDR3 contains 15 residues. The germline V gene has CDR1 MNHEY and CDR2 SVGAGI. V gave up 2 bases and J gave up 4 bases; unmatched junction bases: 4. The DNA of the CDR3 is TGTGCCAGCAGTTACCTTCCAGGGGGCACCGGGGAGCTGTTTTTT. It specifies CASSYLPGGTGELFF.

The rearrangement links TRBV11-2 to TRBJ2-7; no firm D call. Trimming cost V 3 bases and J 3 bases, with 6 bases left between them. This CDR3 has 12 amino acids. Germline V gene lookup returns CDR1 SGHAT and CDR2 FQNNGV. The CDR3 region is CASSFRVYEQYF. DNA of the CDR3: TGTGCCAGCAGCTTTCGGGTCTACGAGCAGTACTTC.

CDR3 sequence: CASSLETSGTQFF. In nucleotides, the CDR3 is TGTGCCAGCAGCTTAGAGACTAGCGGGACCCAGTTCTTC. The J gene is TRBJ2-1, the V gene TRBV11-2; 11 bases fit TRBD2. The germline CDR1 and CDR2 sequences are SGHAT and FQNNGV. This CDR3 is built from 13 residues. Unmatched junction bases numbered 2, after V lost 0 bases and J lost 13 bases.

This clone was counted a single time. The chain's CDR3 is CASSWDRVRQPQHF. Here the CDR3 DNA reads TGTGCCAGCAGTTGGGACAGGGTCAGGCAGCCCCAGCATTTT. The gene calls are TRBV6-5 and TRBJ1-5; TRBD1 matches 9 bases. Germline V gives CDR1 MNHEY, CDR2 SVGAGI. The CDR3 runs to 14 residues. The junction had 5 bases not matched to a gene; V was cut back by 4 bases and J by 7 bases.

The V call is TRBV2, the J call TRBJ2-3; 12 bases map to TRBD2. Unmatched junction bases numbered 5, after V lost 8 bases and J lost 2 bases. The CDR3 is made up of 15 amino acids. Germline V gene sequence: CDR1 SNHLY, CDR2 FYNNEI. The CDR3 coding sequence is TGTGCCAGCCGGACTAGCGGGATCCCCACAGATACGCAGTATTTT. Its translation: CASRTSGIPTDTQYF.

This clone was detected once. The rearrangement links TRBV13 to TRBJ1-1; no definite D call. Germline CDR1 reads PRHDT; CDR2 reads FYEKMQ (reference sequence). The CDR3 consists of 14 residues. The ends were cut back, 5 bases at V and 1 base at J, with 11 bases in the middle. In nucleotides, the CDR3 is TGTGCCAGCAGCCCCTCCACACGGAACACTGAAGCTTTCTTT. Residues: CASSPSTRNTEAFF.

A note on this clone: One junction end does not reproduce the germline sequence, and a read error may be involved. This sequence joins TRBV7-9 and TRBJ1-5, with D possibly being TRBD1 (6 bases). Germline-derived CDR1 and CDR2 are SEHNR and FQNEAQ (reference sequence). This CDR3 has 14 residues. Written as DNA, the CDR3 is TGTGCCAGCAGTTTAGGGACAACTAATCAGCCCCAGCATTTT. Its translation is CASSLGTTNQPQHF.

This chain connects TRBV30 to TRBJ2-1, with 11 nucleotides matching TRBD2. V shed 4 bases, J shed 2 bases, and the junction held 4 bases outside the gene matches. This CDR3 contains 15 residues. Germline assignment: CDR1 GTSNPN and CDR2 SVGIG (reference sequence). CDR3 nucleotide sequence: TGTGCCTGGAAGGGGACTAGCGGAACCTACAATGAGCAGTTCTTC. This encodes CAWKGTSGTYNEQFF.

The chain uses TRBV6-5 and TRBJ1-1; no clear D. V was cut by 7 bases and J by 0 bases, with 12 bases left in between. Germline V gene lookup returns CDR1 MNHEY and CDR2 SVGAGI. The CDR3 covers 14 residues. Here the CDR3 reads CASTPWELNTEAFF. The CDR3 coding sequence is TGTGCCAGCACTCCATGGGAGTTGAACACTGAAGCTTTCTTT.

The chain recombines TRBV13 with TRBJ2-3; TRBD2 matches 10 bases. CDR1 PRHDT and CDR2 FYEKMQ come from the germline V gene (reference sequence). After removal of 5 bases from V and 8 bases from J, the junction contained 10 bases not matched to a gene. This CDR3 comprises 15 residues. The CDR3 DNA reads as TGTGCCAGCAGCGGGACGGGACTAGCGCCGAGTACGCAGTATTTT. Translation: CASSGTGLAPSTQYF.

J is TRBJ1-4 and V is TRBV6-6; TRBD1 matches at 7 bases. J gave up 4 bases and V 5 bases, and 4 bases lay outside the gene matches. Germline CDR1 MNHNY, CDR2 SVGAGI (reference sequence). The CDR3 has 14 residues. The CDR3 here is CASSVQGINEKLFF. The CDR3, as DNA: TGTGCCAGCAGTGTACAGGGGATTAATGAAAAACTGTTTTTT.

This sequence joins TRBV7-2 and TRBJ1-2; 7 bases map to TRBD1. The V gene end was trimmed by 5 bases and the J gene end by 3 bases; junction bases not matched to a gene: 3. Germline V gene data show CDR1 as SGHTA and CDR2 as FQGNSA. This CDR3 is 13 amino acids long. DNA of the CDR3: TGTGCCAGCAGCACCGACAGGGACTATGGCTACACCTTC. It translates to CASSTDRDYGYTF. Filled out from reference TRBV7-2 and TRBJ1-2, the complete variable domain reads GAGVSQSPSNKVTEKGKDVELRCDPISGHTALYWYRQSLGQGLEFLIYFQGNSAPDKSGLPSDRFSAERTGGSVSTLTIQRTQQEDSAVYLCASSTDRDYGYTFGSGTRLTVV.

The V and J genes are TRBV29-1 and TRBJ2-3; TRBD1 aligns across 7 bases. The CDR3 is 14 amino acids. Germline V CDR1 and CDR2: SQVTM, ANQGSEA. Trimming cost V 6 bases and J 3 bases; bases outside gene matches: 9. This chain's CDR3 is CSVYPTGRTDTQYF. The CDR3, as DNA: TGCAGCGTCTATCCGACAGGGAGAACAGATACGCAGTATTTT.

The V call is TRBV9, the J call TRBJ1-5; 11 bases match TRBD1. The germline V gene has CDR1 SGDLS and CDR2 YYNGEE. CDR3 length: 16 amino acids. J gave up 8 bases and V 4 bases, and 11 bases lay outside the gene matches. CDR3 protein: CASSPGTGGLLEPQHF. CDR3 bases: TGTGCCAGCAGCCCCGGGACAGGGGGTCTTTTGGAGCCCCAGCATTTT.

The chain joins TRBV7-8 to TRBJ1-2, with 10 bases aligning to TRBD1. This CDR3 spans 15 amino acids. The junction had 10 bases not matched to a gene; V was cut back by 4 bases and J by 8 bases. Germline loops: CDR1 SGHVS, CDR2 FQNEAQ. The CDR3 spells CASSYPGQGPRGYTF. CDR3 in DNA: TGTGCCAGCAGCTATCCGGGACAGGGGCCGCGGGGCTACACCTTC.

V gene TRBV9 combines with J gene TRBJ1-5; 9 bases are a match to TRBD1. CDR1 and CDR2 from the germline V gene are SGDLS and YYNGEE. With V trimmed by 2 bases and J by 2 bases, 2 bases remained unmatched. This CDR3 has 15 amino acids. For the CDR3, the DNA is TGTGCCAGCAGCGTGGGGGACAGGGGCAATCAGCCCCAGCATTTT. Amino acid sequence: CASSVGDRGNQPQHF.

The V and J genes are TRBV18 and TRBJ2-2; D is ambiguous. From germline, CDR1 is KGHSH and CDR2 LQKENI. V was cut by 8 bases and J by 2 bases, with 9 bases left in between. The CDR3 totals 13 residues. CDR3 DNA: TGTGCCAGCCGCCGAAGCAACACCGGGGAGCTGTTTTTT. Translation gives CASRRSNTGELFF.

As for this clone: Different DNA sequences within this sample yield the same CDR3. The rearrangement uses TRBV5-4 and TRBJ2-7; weak D call: TRBD2 (5 bases). Between the trimmed V and J ends, which lost 0 bases and 7 bases, there was a span of 20 bases. Germline assignment: CDR1 SGHNT and CDR2 YYREEE (reference sequence). This CDR3 has 16 amino acids. The CDR3 here is CASSLGSGSLLNEQYF. The CDR3 DNA follows: TGTGCCAGCAGCTTGGGCTCGGGATCCCTACTAAATGAGCAGTACTTC.

The chain is built from TRBV5-1 and TRBJ1-5; tentative D call: TRBD1 (6 bases). V lost 4 bases and J lost 3, with 11 bases in between. This CDR3 has 14 amino acids. CDR1 is SGHRS, CDR2 YFSETQ, per germline. CDR3 nucleotides: TGCGCCAGCAGCACAGGGATCGACAATCAGCCCCAGCATTTT. It codes for CASSTGIDNQPQHF.